The clone carrying this T cell receptor (beta chain) was found a few times. This sample is part of a study of T cells in Graves' hyperthyroidism and ophthalmopathy. Amplification yielded TCR beta CDR3 regions, with RNA transcripts as the source. TCR CDR3 regions were first amplified by RT-PCR with HTBI primers. TCRdb processed the multiplex PCR reads anew with MiXCR; each CDR3 protein has one entry. In the table there are approximately 400,000 distinct CDR3 sequences, 15% of which are singletons. Disease duration under 2 months; hyperthyroidism patients were aged 18 to 65. Exclusion followed for patients with uncontrolled infection, other autoimmune disease, pregnancy or lactation. Trimming took 6 bases from V and 3 from J, leaving 15 bases between them. Germline CDR1 reads MNHEY; CDR2 reads SMNVEV (reference sequence). The CDR3 covers 15 residues.

The sequenced material came from blood. This clonotype was sampled from a woman aged 30 to 39 with Graves' hyperthyroidism. The chain carries TRBV27 and TRBJ2-4, with D possibly called TRBD1 or TRBD2 (5 bases each). For the CDR3, the DNA is TGTGCCAGCAGACCCTGGGACGGTATCAAAAACATTCAGTACTTC. Translated, it gives CASRPWDGIKNIQYF.